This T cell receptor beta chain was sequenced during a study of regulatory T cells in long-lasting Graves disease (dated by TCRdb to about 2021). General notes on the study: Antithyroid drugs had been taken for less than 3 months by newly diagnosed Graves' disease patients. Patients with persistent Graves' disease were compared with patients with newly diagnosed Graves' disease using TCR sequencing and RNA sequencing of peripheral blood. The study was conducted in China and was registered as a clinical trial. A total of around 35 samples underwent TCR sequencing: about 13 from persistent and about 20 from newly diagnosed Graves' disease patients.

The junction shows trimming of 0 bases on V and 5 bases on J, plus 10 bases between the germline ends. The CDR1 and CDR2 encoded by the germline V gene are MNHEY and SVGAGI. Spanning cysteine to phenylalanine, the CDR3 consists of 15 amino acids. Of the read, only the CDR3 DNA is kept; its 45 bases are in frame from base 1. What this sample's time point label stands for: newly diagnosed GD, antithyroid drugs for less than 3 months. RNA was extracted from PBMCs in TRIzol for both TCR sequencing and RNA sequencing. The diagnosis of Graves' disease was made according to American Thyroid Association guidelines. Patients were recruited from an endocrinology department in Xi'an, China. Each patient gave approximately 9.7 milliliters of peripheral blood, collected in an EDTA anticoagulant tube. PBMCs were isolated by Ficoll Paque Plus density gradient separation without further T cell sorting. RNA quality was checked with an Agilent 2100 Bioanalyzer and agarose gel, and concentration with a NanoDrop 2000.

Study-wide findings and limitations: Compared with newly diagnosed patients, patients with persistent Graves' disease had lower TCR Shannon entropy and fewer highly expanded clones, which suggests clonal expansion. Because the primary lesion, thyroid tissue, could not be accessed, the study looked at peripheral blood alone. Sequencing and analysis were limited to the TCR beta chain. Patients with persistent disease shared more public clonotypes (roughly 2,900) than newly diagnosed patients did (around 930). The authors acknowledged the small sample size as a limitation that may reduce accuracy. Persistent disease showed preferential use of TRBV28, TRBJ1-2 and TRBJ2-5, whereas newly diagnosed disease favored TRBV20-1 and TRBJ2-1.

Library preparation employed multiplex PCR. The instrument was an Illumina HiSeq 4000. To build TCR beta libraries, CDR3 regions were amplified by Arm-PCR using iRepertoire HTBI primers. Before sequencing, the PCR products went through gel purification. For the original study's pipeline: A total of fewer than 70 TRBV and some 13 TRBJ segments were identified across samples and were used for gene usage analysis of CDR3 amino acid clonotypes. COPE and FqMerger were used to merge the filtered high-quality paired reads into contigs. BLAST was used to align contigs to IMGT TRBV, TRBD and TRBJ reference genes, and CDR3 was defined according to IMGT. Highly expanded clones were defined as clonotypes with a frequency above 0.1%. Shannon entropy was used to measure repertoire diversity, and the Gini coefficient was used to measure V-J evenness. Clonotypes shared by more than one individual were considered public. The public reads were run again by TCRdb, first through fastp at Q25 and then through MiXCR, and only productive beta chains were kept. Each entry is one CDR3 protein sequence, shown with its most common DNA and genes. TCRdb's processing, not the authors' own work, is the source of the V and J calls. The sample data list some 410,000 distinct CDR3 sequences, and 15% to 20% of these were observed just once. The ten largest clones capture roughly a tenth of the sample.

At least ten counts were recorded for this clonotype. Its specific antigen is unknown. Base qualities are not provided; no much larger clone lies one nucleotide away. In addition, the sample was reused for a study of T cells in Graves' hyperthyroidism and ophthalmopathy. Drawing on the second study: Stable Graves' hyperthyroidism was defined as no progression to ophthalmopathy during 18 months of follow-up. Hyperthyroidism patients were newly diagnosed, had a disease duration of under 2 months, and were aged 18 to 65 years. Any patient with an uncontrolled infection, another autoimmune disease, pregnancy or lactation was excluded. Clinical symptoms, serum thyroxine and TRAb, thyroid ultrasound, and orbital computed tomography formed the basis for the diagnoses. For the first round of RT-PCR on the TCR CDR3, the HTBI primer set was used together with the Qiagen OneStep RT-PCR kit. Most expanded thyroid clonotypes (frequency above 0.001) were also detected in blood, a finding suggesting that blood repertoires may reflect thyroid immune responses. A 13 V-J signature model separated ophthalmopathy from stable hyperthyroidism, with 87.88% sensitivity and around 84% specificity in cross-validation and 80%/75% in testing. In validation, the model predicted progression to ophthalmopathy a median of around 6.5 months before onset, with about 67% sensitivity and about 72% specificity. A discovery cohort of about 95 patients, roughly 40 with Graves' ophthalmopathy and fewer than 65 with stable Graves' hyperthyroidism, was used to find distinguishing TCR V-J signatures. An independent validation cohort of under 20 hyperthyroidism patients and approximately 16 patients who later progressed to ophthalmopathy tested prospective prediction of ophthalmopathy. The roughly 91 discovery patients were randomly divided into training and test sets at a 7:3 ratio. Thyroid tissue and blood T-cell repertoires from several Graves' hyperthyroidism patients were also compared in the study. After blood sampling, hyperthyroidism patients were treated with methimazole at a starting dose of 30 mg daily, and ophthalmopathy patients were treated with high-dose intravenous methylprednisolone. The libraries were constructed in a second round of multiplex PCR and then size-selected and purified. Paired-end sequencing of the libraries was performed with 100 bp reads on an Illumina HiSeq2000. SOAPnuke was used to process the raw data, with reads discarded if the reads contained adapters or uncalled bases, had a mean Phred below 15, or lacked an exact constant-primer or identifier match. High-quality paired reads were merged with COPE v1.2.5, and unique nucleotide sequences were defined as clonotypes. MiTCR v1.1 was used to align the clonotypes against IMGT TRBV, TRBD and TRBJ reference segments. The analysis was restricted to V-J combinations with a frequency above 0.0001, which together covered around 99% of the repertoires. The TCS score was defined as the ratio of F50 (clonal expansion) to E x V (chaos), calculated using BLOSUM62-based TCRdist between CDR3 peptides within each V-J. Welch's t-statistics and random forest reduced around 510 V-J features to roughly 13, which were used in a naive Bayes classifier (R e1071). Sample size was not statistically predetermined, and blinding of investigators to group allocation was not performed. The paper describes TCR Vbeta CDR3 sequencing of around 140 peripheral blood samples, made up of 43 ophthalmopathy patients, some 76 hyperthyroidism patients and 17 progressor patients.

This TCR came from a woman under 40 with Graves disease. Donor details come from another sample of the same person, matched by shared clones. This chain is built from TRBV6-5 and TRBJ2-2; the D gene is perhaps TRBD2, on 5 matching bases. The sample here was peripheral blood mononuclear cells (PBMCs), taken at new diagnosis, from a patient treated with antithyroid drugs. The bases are TGTGCCAGCAGTTACTCCCGGGATGGAACCGGGGAGCTGTTTTTT. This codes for CASSYSRDGTGELFF.